This T cell receptor (beta chain) emerged from a study of T cell repertoires in cytomegalovirus infection (dated by TCRdb to between 2017 and 2020). For the wider study: Recently identified HLA-C-restricted CMV epitopes, whose presentation resists viral immunomodulation, were targeted by peptide stimulations together with well-studied HLA-B-restricted epitopes. The HLA type of each donor mattered for the analysis, because public TCR beta signatures pointed to carriage of CMV infection along with the matching HLA type. Study-wide findings and limitations: In both this cohort and an independent cohort of some 380 donors, the cumulative frequency of public TCR beta family members distinguished carriers of CMV infection plus the relevant HLA type. The ex vivo response was dominated by HLA-C-restricted CMV-specific TCR beta clonotypes, which also provided the single most frequent clonotype in two of eight donors.

As to this clonotype: Which antigen it targets is not known. Base qualities were left out, and no much larger clone turns up one base away.

For sequencing, an Illumina HiSeq 1500 was employed. TCRdb reworked the public reads: Q25 trimming with fastp, MiXCR clone assembly, productive beta chains retained. Entries are consolidated by CDR3 protein sequence, retaining the most common genes and DNA. In all, the sample holds fewer than 1,000,000 distinct CDR3 sequences, and around 30% of those were seen once. The top ten hold over 11% of the sample. The treatment or condition label, as the study defines it: in vitro stimulation with specific CMV peptide epitopes to enrich CMV-specific T cells. The germline V gene (reference sequence) yields MNHEY for CDR1 and SMNVEV for CDR2. Measured from the cysteine to the phenylalanine, the CDR3 is 14 residues long. Only the CDR3 DNA is retained, 42 bases long and in frame from the first base. V drops 8 bases and J drops 2 bases, leaving 13 bases in between.

In this chain, TRBV27 is recombined with TRBJ2-1; a tentative D match to TRBD2 spans 6 bases. This TCR came from a human donor in good health (CMV status not recorded). Some clones in this sample may be carry-over from other donors' samples. The material was cultured CD8+ T cells from PBMCs, obtained from culture after CMV antigen stimulation. The nucleotide sequence reads TGTGCCAGCCGGGGGTGGGGGACCTACAATGAGCAGTTCTTC. This is translated as CASRGWGTYNEQFF.